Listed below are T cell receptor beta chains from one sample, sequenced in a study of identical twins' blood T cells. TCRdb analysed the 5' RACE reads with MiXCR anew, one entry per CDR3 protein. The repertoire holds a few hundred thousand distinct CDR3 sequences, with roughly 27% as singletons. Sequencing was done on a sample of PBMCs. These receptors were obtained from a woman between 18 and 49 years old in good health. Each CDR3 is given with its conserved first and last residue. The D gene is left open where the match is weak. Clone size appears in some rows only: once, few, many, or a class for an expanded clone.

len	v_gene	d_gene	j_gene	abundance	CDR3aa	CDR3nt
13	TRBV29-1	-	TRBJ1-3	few	CSVLRNSGNTIYF	TGCAGCGTACTACGGAACTCTGGAAACACCATATATTTT
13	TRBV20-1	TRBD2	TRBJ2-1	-	CSSTSGRLGEQFF	TGCAGTTCGACTAGCGGGAGACTAGGTGAGCAGTTCTTC
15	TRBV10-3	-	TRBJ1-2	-	CTISDGRRGGYGYTF	TGTACCATCAGTGATGGTCGGAGGGGAGGCTATGGCTACACCTTC
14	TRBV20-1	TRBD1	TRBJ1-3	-	CSSPDRVGGNTIYF	TGCAGTTCTCCCGACAGGGTAGGGGGAAACACCATATATTTT
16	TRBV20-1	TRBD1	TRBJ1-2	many	CSANPTGARILYGYTF	TGCAGTGCTAACCCGACAGGGGCCCGAATCCTCTATGGCTACACCTTC
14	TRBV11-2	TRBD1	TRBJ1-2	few	CASSYAGQNYGYTF	TGTGCCAGCAGCTATGCGGGACAGAACTATGGCTACACCTTC
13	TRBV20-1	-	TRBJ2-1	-	CSASKPSYNEQFF	TGCAGTGCTAGTAAACCATCCTACAATGAGCAGTTCTTC
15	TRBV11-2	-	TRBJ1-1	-	CASSGRLGRYTEAFF	TGTGCCAGCAGCGGCCGCCTGGGACGGTACACTGAAGCTTTCTTT
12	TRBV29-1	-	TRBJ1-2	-	CSVVRTDYGYTF	TGCAGCGTTGTCAGGACGGACTATGGCTACACCTTC
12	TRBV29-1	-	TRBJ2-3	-	CSVGGRADTQYF	TGCAGCGTTGGGGGCAGGGCAGATACGCAGTATTTT
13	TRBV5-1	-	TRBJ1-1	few	CASSFDGGTEAFF	TGCGCCAGCAGCTTTGACGGTGGCACTGAAGCTTTCTTT
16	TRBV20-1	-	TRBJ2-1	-	CSARDSGRGLTNEQFF	TGCAGTGCTAGAGATTCGGGGCGCGGTTTAACCAATGAGCAGTTCTTC
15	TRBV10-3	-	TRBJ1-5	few	CAISESVSGIQPQHF	TGTGCCATCAGTGAGTCAGTTTCGGGGATCCAGCCCCAGCATTTT
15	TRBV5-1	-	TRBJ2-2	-	CASKGQPLNTGELFF	TGCGCCAGCAAAGGACAGCCCCTCAACACCGGGGAGCTGTTTTTT
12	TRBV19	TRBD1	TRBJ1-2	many	CASSIQGLSYTF	TGTGCCAGTAGCATACAGGGGTTAAGCTACACCTTC
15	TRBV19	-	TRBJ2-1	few	CASIPGAAGENEQFF	TGTGCCAGTATACCGGGGGCCGCGGGAGAAAATGAGCAGTTCTTC
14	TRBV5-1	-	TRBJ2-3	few	CASSLDFLVDTQYF	TGCGCCAGCAGCTTGGATTTCCTGGTGGATACGCAGTATTTT
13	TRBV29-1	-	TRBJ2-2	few	CSVGHLASGELFF	TGCAGCGTCGGGCACCTCGCCTCCGGGGAGCTGTTTTTT
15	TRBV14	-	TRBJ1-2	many	CASSQVVPGSDGYTF	TGTGCCAGCAGCCAAGTGGTCCCGGGGTCTGATGGCTACACCTTC
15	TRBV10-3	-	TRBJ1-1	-	CAARGAATGTTEAFF	TGTGCCGCACGGGGAGCGGCTACGGGGACCACTGAAGCTTTCTTT
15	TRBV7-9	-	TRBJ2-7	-	CASSLEWRSSYEQYF	TGTGCCAGCAGCTTAGAGTGGAGGAGCTCCTACGAGCAGTACTTC
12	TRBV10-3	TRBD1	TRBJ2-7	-	CATRDSSEEQYF	TGTGCCACCCGGGACAGTTCCGAAGAGCAGTACTTC
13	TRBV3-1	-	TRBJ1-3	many	CASSQEERNTIYF	TGTGCCAGCAGCCAGGAGGAAAGAAACACCATATATTTT
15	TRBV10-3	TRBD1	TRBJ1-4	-	CAISEVTGGSEKLLF	TGTGCCATCAGTGAGGTCACAGGGGGAAGTGAAAAACTGCTTTTT
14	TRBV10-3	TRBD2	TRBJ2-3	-	CAITPGGPSDAQYF	TGTGCCATCACACCGGGGGGGCCATCGGATGCGCAGTATTTT
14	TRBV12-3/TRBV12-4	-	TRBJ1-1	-	CASSFIQFYTEAFF	TGTGCCAGCAGTTTTATACAGTTTTACACTGAAGCTTTCTTT
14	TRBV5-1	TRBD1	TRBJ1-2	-	CASSSTGGNYGYTF	TGCGCCAGCAGCTCCACAGGGGGTAACTATGGCTACACCTTC
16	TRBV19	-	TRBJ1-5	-	CASSIFGDRSNQPQHF	TGTGCCAGTAGTATCTTCGGTGACCGTAGCAATCAGCCCCAGCATTTT
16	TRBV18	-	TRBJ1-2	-	CASSPSLSVLDYGYTF	TGTGCCAGCTCACCTTCCCTCTCCGTACTGGACTATGGCTACACCTTC
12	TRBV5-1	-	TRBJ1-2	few	CASSLERAPYTF	TGCGCCAGCAGCTTGGAGAGGGCGCCTTACACCTTC
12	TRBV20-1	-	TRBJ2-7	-	CSASSGFYEQYF	TGCAGTGCTAGCAGCGGGTTCTACGAGCAGTACTTC
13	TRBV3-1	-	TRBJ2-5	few	CASSPATEETQYF	TGTGCCAGCAGTCCAGCCACCGAAGAGACCCAGTACTTC
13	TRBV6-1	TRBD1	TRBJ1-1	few	CASSETGRSEAFF	TGTGCCAGCAGTGAGACAGGGCGATCTGAAGCTTTCTTT
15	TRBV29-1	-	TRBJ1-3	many	CSVRRPGQSGNTIYF	TGCAGCGTCCGACGGCCAGGGCAATCCGGAAACACCATATATTTT
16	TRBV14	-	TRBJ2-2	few	CASSQDQRGGAGELFF	TGTGCCAGCAGCCAAGATCAGCGCGGTGGGGCCGGGGAGCTGTTTTTT
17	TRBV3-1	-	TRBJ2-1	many	CASSQDSQPRSYNEQFF	TGTGCCAGCAGCCAAGATTCCCAGCCTAGGTCCTACAATGAGCAGTTCTTC
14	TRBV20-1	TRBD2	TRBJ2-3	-	CSVLAGGSTDTQYF	TGCAGTGTACTAGCGGGGGGGAGCACAGATACGCAGTATTTT
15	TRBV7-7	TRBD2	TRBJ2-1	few	CASSRGLAGYNEQFF	TGTGCCAGCAGTCGCGGACTAGCGGGTTACAATGAGCAGTTCTTC
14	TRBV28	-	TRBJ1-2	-	CASSFYTPAYGYTF	TGTGCCAGCAGTTTTTACACCCCGGCCTATGGCTACACCTTC
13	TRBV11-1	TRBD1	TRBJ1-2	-	CASSYDRVGGYTF	TGTGCCAGCAGCTACGACAGGGTAGGCGGCTACACCTTC
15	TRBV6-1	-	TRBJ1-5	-	CASSEFGRDNQPQHF	TGTGCCAGCAGTGAATTCGGCAGGGACAATCAGCCCCAGCATTTT
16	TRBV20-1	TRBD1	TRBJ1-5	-	CSARDQGRGFNQPQNF	TGCAGTGCTAGAGATCAAGGCAGGGGGTTCAATCAGCCCCAGAATTTT
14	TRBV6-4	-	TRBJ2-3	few	CATSAGPLTDTQYF	TGTGCCACCTCCGCCGGGCCACTAACAGATACGCAGTATTTT
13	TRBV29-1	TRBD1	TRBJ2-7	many	CSATGQGAYEQYF	TGCAGCGCCACGGGACAGGGAGCCTACGAGCAGTACTTC
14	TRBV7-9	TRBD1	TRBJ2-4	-	CASSPRTGVNIQYF	TGTGCCAGCAGCCCCCGGACAGGGGTAAACATTCAGTACTTC
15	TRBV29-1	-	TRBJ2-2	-	CSVEASRQNTGELFF	TGCAGCGTTGAAGCTTCGCGCCAAAACACCGGGGAGCTGTTTTTT
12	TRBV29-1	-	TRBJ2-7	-	CSIEGRSYEQYF	TGCAGCATTGAAGGGCGTTCCTACGAGCAGTACTTC
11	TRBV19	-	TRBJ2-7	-	CASSFQGEQYF	TGTGCCAGTAGTTTCCAGGGTGAGCAGTACTTC
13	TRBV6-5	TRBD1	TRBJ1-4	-	CASLDRGYEKLFF	TGTGCCAGCCTAGACAGGGGTTATGAAAAACTGTTTTTT
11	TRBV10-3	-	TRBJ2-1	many	CAIISGNEQFF	TGTGCCATCATAAGCGGGAATGAGCAGTTCTTC
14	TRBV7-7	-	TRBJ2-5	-	CASSHNRRQETQYF	TGTGCCAGCAGCCACAACAGGAGACAAGAGACCCAGTACTTC
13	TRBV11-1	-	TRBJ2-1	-	CASSLETGQEQFF	TGTGCCAGCAGCTTGGAAACAGGGCAGGAGCAGTTCTTC
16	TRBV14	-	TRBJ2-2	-	CASSQGTRDPTGELFF	TGTGCCAGCAGCCAGGGAACCCGGGACCCAACCGGGGAGCTGTTTTTT
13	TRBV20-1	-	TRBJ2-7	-	CSAPTRGGYEQYF	TGCAGTGCTCCCACCAGGGGCGGCTACGAGCAGTACTTC
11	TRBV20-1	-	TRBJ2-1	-	CSARDTPEQFF	TGCAGTGCTAGAGACACCCCCGAGCAGTTCTTC
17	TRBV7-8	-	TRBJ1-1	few	CASSSRVREIRDTEAFF	TGTGCCAGCAGCTCACGCGTAAGAGAAATTAGGGACACTGAAGCTTTCTTT
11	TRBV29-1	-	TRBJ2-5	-	CSVVMGETQYF	TGCAGCGTTGTCATGGGAGAGACCCAGTACTTC
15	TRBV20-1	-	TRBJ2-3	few	CSARAELIITDTQYF	TGCAGTGCTAGAGCCGAGCTAATAATCACAGATACGCAGTATTTT
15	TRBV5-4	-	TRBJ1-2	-	CVSSQGTLPDCGYTF	TGTGTCAGCAGCCAGGGCACTCTTCCAGACTGTGGCTACACCTTC
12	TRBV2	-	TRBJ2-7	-	CASKAGGYEQYF	TGTGCCAGCAAGGCAGGGGGGTACGAGCAGTACTTC